Listed below are T cell receptor beta chains from one sample, sequenced in a study of beta chain features in type 1 diabetes. TCRdb keeps only in-frame clones here, not all; method: immunoSEQ multiplex PCR. Of around 140,000 clones in the sample, 9% to 10% were seen once. Sequences were obtained from central memory CD4+ T cells from blood. These receptor sequences come from a middle-aged woman in good health. CDR3s include the opening cysteine and the closing phenylalanine or tryptophan. The order of the fields is D gene, V gene, J gene, clone size, CDR3 protein, CDR3 DNA. A D gene is named only where the DNA matches it firmly. Clone size, where shown, is once, few, many, or a class for clones that have expanded.

TRBD1	TRBV5-6	TRBJ2-1	few	CASSFTLLSTGGARVAQFF	TGTGCCAGCAGCTTCACGCTCTTATCGACAGGGGGCGCAAGGGTGGCCCAGTTCTTC
NA	TRBV7-2	TRBJ2-7	few	CASSLFPGQYYEQYF	TGTGCCAGCAGCTTGTTCCCGGGACAATACTACGAGCAGTACTTC
TRBD2	TRBV29-1	TRBJ2-2	few	CSVGLAGTGELFF	TGCAGCGTTGGGCTAGCGGGCACCGGGGAGCTGTTTTTT
TRBD1	TRBV19	TRBJ2-7	NA	CASSPGQGAGNEQYF	TGTGCCAGTAGTCCGGGACAGGGGGCAGGGAACGAGCAGTACTTC
TRBD1	TRBV5-4	TRBJ2-4	few	CASSLAGTALTKNIQYF	TGTGCCAGCAGCTTGGCCGGGACAGCCTTAACCAAAAACATTCAGTACTTC
TRBD1	TRBV14	TRBJ1-1	NA	CASRPGGYSEAFF	TGTGCCAGCAGGCCAGGGGGGTACTCTGAAGCTTTCTTT
TRBD2	TRBV7-2	TRBJ2-3	few	CASSGLAVSTDTQYF	TGTGCCAGCAGCGGACTAGCGGTTAGCACAGATACGCAGTATTTT
NA	TRBV6-5	TRBJ1-5	NA	CASSYRGGNQPQHF	TGTGCCAGCAGTTACAGGGGCGGCAATCAGCCCCAGCATTTT
TRBD1	TRBV5-1	TRBJ2-1	few	CASSPLQGGEQFF	TGCGCCAGCAGCCCATTACAGGGGGGTGAGCAGTTCTTC
TRBD1	TRBV4-2	TRBJ1-1	many	CASSQGWTGNTEAFF	TGTGCCAGCAGCCAAGGATGGACAGGCAACACTGAAGCTTTCTTT
NA	TRBV2	TRBJ1-5	few	CASSTRVGNQPQHF	TGTGCCAGCAGCACCAGGGTCGGCAATCAGCCCCAGCATTTT
TRBD1	TRBV28	TRBJ2-3	NA	CASISQGEVTDTQYF	TGTGCCAGCATCTCACAGGGGGAAGTAACAGATACGCAGTATTTT
TRBD1	TRBV27	TRBJ1-5	NA	CASSLTGKYQPQHF	TGTGCCAGCAGCTTGACAGGGAAGTATCAGCCCCAGCATTTT
NA	TRBV7-9	TRBJ2-2	NA	CASSLALRGGELFF	TGTGCCAGCAGCTTAGCGCTCCGGGGCGGGGAGCTGTTTTTT
TRBD2	TRBV7-9	TRBJ2-5	NA	CASSFLASGEGAQYF	TGTGCCAGCAGCTTTCTAGCTAGCGGGGAAGGGGCCCAGTACTTC